This paragraph reports one TCR beta chain. Antigen: not known. This sample is drawn from a study of T cell repertoires in cytomegalovirus infection. Study overall: Both CMV infection and a matching HLA type were indicated by public TCR beta signatures. Study results and caveats: CMV-specific TCR beta clonotypes restricted by HLA-C dominated the ex vivo response. CMV carriers having the relevant HLA were flagged by cumulative public TCR beta family frequency.

The V gene lost 6 bases and the J gene lost 6 bases, with 27 bases spanning the gap. CDR1 is SGHNT and CDR2 is YYREEE in the germline V gene (reference sequence). The CDR3 is 17 amino acids. TCRdb reanalysed the reads using MiXCR and keeps one entry per CDR3 protein. The sample has about 890,000 distinct CDR3 sequences, around a third seen once; the top ten hold more than 13%. The chain joins TRBV5-4 to TRBJ1-2; TRBD1 might be the D (5 bases). The sequence was collected from a human donor in good health (CMV status not recorded). Some clones in this sample may be carry-over from other donors' samples. Here the sequenced sample was cultured CD8+ T cells from PBMCs, taken from culture after CMV antigen stimulation. CDR3 coding DNA: TGTGCCAGCATCCTAACAGGCAGGGAAGGCGGAAGGGATGGCTACACCTTC. Translated, it gives CASILTGREGGRDGYTF.